The rows below give T cell receptor beta chains drawn from one sample of a study of blood T cell repertoires in COVID-19. Method: immunoSEQ multiplex PCR; TCRdb's copy keeps in-frame clones and lacks some. The sample includes 350,000 to 550,000 clones, around 89% of them seen just once. The sequenced sample was peripheral blood. The source of these receptors is a woman aged 30 to 39 with acute or convalescent COVID-19. Each CDR3 is given with its conserved first and last residue.

v_call cdr3_aa
TRBV5-5 CASSLSGISRNQPQHF
TRBV7-9 CASSLAGPVIYGYTF
TRBV28 CASSQLGGSYGYTF
TRBV9 CASSGTRNEQFF
TRBV9 CASSASGGAAEQFF
TRBV9 CASSGGQRETQYF
TRBV2 CASRWGGGAQETQYF
TRBV3-1/TRBV3-2 CASSYRGGQETQYF
TRBV9 CASSALSSGPQETQYF
TRBV6-6 CASSYSPRYQETQYF
TRBV10-2 CASSGGTSGGNEQYF
TRBV2 CASNSAQGIEQYF
TRBV3-1/TRBV3-2 CASSLRGDIRGTEAFF
TRBV10-3 CAISEGIGGGETQYF
TRBV18 CASSPLTANQPQHF
TRBV6-5 CASSWDSSTYGYTF
TRBV6-5 CASSKTGDWEQYF
TRBV9 CASSVGGGPHPNYEQYF
TRBV6-5 CASSSGDYGYTF
TRBV21-1 CASSKGPRGRGTYNEQFF
TRBV7-2 CASSSPEDYEQYF
TRBV6-6 CASSPTSSGAPPRETQYF
TRBV5-1 CASSMTGPNTEAFF
TRBV5-4 CASSPSGADHEQYF
TRBV24-1 CATSDFRKRGGGETQYF
TRBV5-3 CARSLARAGGPYNEQFF
TRBV25-1 CASSDIDRAEERGYTF
TRBV4-1 CASSPRQGAGEKLFF
TRBV30 CAWSKTTGGYTF
TRBV5-1 CASSLWSSGGETQYF
TRBV5-6 CASSLALRTLVDEQFF
TRBV9 CASSVAPAGYETQYF
TRBV5-1 CASSLRGDGLWEQYF
TRBV4-1 CASSLGGRVDEQFF
TRBV7-2 CASSLTLAGRRSGELFF
TRBV9 CASSSPGGAGETQYF
TRBV15 CATEDRGINEQFF
TRBV5-5 CASELNTEAFF
TRBV13 CASRPRQGYEQYF
TRBV6-1 CASSEERLIAQPHEQFF
TRBV28 CASGGLGEQYF
TRBV28 CASSSPVPGGYNEQFF
TRBV9 CASSVGLAGSQETQYF
TRBV9 CASSDFSTDTQYF
TRBV2 CASSEGGRVETQYF
TRBV11-2 CASRTVGNTEAFF
TRBV11-2 CASSPGLGQGFF
TRBV7-6 CASSLGGTGWTGELFF
TRBV29-1 CSVGTIREQYF
TRBV29-1 CSVASGAVDTQYF
TRBV6-6 CASQLAATDTQYF
TRBV9 CASSEGLALSYEQYF
TRBV19 CASSTGITYEQYF
TRBV10-3 CAISDYPGVFSPLHF
TRBV6-6 CASSYTGIAKNIQYF
TRBV20-1 CSASRRTEAFF
TRBV9 CASSEGQGGLSGNTIYF